This T cell receptor beta chain was captured by sequencing in a study of blood T cell repertoires in COVID-19. The repertoire was sequenced with immunoSEQ multiplex PCR; TCRdb's copy has only in-frame clones and lacks some. This sample has nearly 250,000 clones; around 89% occur once, and the top ten carry around 0.85%. Deletions cut 3 bases from V and 8 bases from J, with 19 bases between. This CDR3 has 15 amino acids. Germline assignment: CDR1 MNHNS and CDR2 SASEGT. The V gene is TRBV6-1, the J gene TRBJ1-2; D is uncertain. The origin of this receptor is a man aged 50 or older who had been exposed to COVID-19. The sequencing sample was made of PBMCs or T cells enriched from blood (not recorded which). In DNA, the CDR3 is TGTGCCAGCAGTGACCCTTGGGCACCGAACATGGGCTACACCTTC. Its translation is CASSDPWAPNMGYTF.